A selection of T cell receptor beta chains follows, all from one sample in a study of OX40 agonist ivuxolimab in advanced cancers. Clones were sequenced by immunoSEQ multiplex PCR, and TCRdb holds only the in-frame ones, with some missing. The profile shows 65,000 to 75,000 clones, over 65% of them singletons. The sample in question was CD4+ or CD8+ T cells sorted from blood, obtained in a trial of the OX40 agonist ivuxolimab. The receptors derive from an adult with an advanced solid tumor such as melanoma, head and neck, liver or kidney cancer. Each CDR3 is given without its conserved first and last residue.

TRBV28,ASREIGTGYNYGYT
TRBV15,ATSRAGVYNEQF
TRBV19,ASSILEGLNEQF
TRBV5-1,ASSPTTVGYGYT
TRBV5-4,ASSLGPGQRLTDTQY
TRBV7-9,ASSLVWGPNTGELF
TRBV6-6,ASSPYGTYEQY
TRBV4-1,ASSQDWGPGANVLT
TRBV7-2,ASSLRGRGFGEAF
TRBV7-9,ASSSTGWSYEQY
TRBV7-8,ASSSFFGQGSSYEQY
TRBV7-9,ASSHRGHEQY
TRBV7-2,ASSRGAWETQY
TRBV12-5,ASGSTGPEGNQPQH
TRBV7-8,ASSLARMTGALNTEAF
TRBV5-1,ASSLVWGPDSNEQF
TRBV23-1,ASSHPAEGWRTEAF
TRBV5-4,ASSSEVGGHTDTQY
TRBV2,ASEGTGGREQY
TRBV7-9,ASSLDRGYTEAF
TRBV11-3,ASSLTTRDEQF
TRBV4-3,ASSQEWRETQY
TRBV5-1,ASKNGQRSYNEQF
TRBV7-3,ASSSTNRNTEAF
TRBV7-3,ASSLMAGEKLF
TRBV19,ASREDSYRYPEAF
TRBV4-3,ASSKRPGQTNEKLF
TRBV18,ASSARGNQPQH